This entry lists 18 T cell receptor beta chains sequenced from one sample in a study of T cell changes during pregnancy in multiple sclerosis. This table comes from immunoSEQ multiplex PCR, and its TCRdb copy is limited to in-frame clones, with some not included. Counted here are tens of thousands of clones, about 88% occurring once; the ten biggest clones make up 1% to 1.5%. The specimen was CD4+ T cells from peripheral blood mononuclear cells, collected in the first trimester of pregnancy. Receptor source: a female donor with multiple sclerosis, enrolled in a pregnancy study.

This chain joins TRBV19 and TRBJ2-5, with 9 bases matching TRBD2. With 7 bases clipped from V and 1 base from J, the junction kept 7 bases outside the gene matches. CDR1 and CDR2 from the germline V gene are LNHDA and SQIVND (reference sequence). This CDR3 is 15 amino acids long. As DNA, the CDR3 is TGTGCCAGTACCGGGCGGGAGGGCCCCCAAGAGACCCAGTACTTC. Amino acids: CASTGREGPQETQYF.

The chain combines TRBV4-3 with TRBJ2-7; D might be TRBD1 (6 bases). Trimming took 4 bases from V and 2 from J, leaving 15 bases between them. Germline V gene lookup returns CDR1 LGHNA and CDR2 YSLEER. This CDR3 is built from 15 residues. DNA of the CDR3: TGCGCCAGCAGCCCCTTACAGGGTACCGCCTACGAGCAGTACTTC. Protein sequence: CASSPLQGTAYEQYF.

This sequence joins TRBV28 and TRBJ2-3, with 14 positions matching TRBD2. Germline-derived CDR1 and CDR2 are MDHEN and SYDVKM. There are 16 residues in the CDR3. V dropped 2 bases and J dropped 6; count of bases not matched to a gene: 4. CDR3 nucleotides: TGTGCCAGCAGTTTAGGGACTAGCGGGGGTTACGATACGCAGTATTTT. Translation gives CASSLGTSGGYDTQYF.

This chain connects TRBV10-3 to TRBJ1-1; D is perhaps TRBD1 (5 bases). Germline loops: CDR1 ENHRY, CDR2 SYGVKD. Trimming took off 2 bases at V and 2 bases at J, with 12 bases between the two ends. The CDR3 spans 15 residues. This chain's CDR3 is CAISEKIGANTEAFF. The CDR3 DNA sequence: TGTGCCATCAGTGAGAAGATAGGGGCTAACACTGAAGCTTTCTTT.

This chain uses TRBV19 with TRBJ2-3, with 7 bases aligning to TRBD1. There are 15 residues in the CDR3. V was clipped by 5 bases and J by 5 bases; unmatched bases: 10. Per germline, CDR1 LNHDA and CDR2 SQIVND (reference sequence). Here the CDR3 reads CASSSQGNRGDTQYF. The CDR3 DNA sequence: TGTGCCAGTAGTTCACAGGGGAATAGAGGAGATACGCAGTATTTT.

The chain couples TRBV5-5 to TRBJ2-7, with D possibly matching TRBD1 (6 bases). This CDR3 is 14 amino acids long. The germline V gene has CDR1 SGHKS and CDR2 YYEKEE (reference sequence). The V gene lost 1 base and the J gene lost 1 base, with 9 bases spanning the gap. CDR3 DNA: TGTGCCAGCAGCTTGCAGGGGACATCCTACGAGCAGTACTTC. Translated, it gives CASSLQGTSYEQYF.

The CDR3 coding sequence is TGTGCCAGCAGCCATGGGGGCAAAAGACTGAAAGAGACCCAGTACTTC. It encodes CASSHGGKRLKETQYF. This chain links TRBV11-2 with TRBJ2-5, with a weak D call TRBD1 (6 bases). This CDR3 is built from 16 residues. V gave up 5 bases and J gave up 3 bases, with 19 bases separating them. Per germline, CDR1 SGHAT and CDR2 FQNNGV.

Regarding this clone: Germline and junction disagree at one end, which may indicate a read error. The chain carries TRBV5-3 and TRBJ1-4; 10 bases line up with TRBD1. TRBV5-3 is sorted into the ORF group, with uncertain function. This CDR3 is 17 amino acids long. This chain's CDR3 is CARRLGTGDKRNEKLFF. The CDR3, as DNA: TGTGCCAGAAGGTTGGGGACAGGGGACAAACGTAATGAAAAACTGTTTTTT.

This chain joins TRBV7-2 and TRBJ1-2; a weak D match, TRBD1 (6 bases). V was trimmed by 5 bases and J by 4 bases, leaving 17 bases between them. The germline V gene has CDR1 SGHTA and CDR2 FQGNSA. The CDR3 is 15 residues long. The CDR3 DNA reads TGTGCCAGCAGCCCTCGGACAGTAAGGTTCTATGGCTACACCTTC. This gives the protein CASSPRTVRFYGYTF. Full variable domain (rest looked up from reference TRBV7-2 and TRBJ1-2): GAGVSQSPSNKVTEKGKDVELRCDPISGHTALYWYRQSLGQGLEFLIYFQGNSAPDKSGLPSDRFSAERTGGSVSTLTIQRTQQEDSAVYLCASSPRTVRFYGYTFGSGTRLTVV.

The chain is built from TRBV21-1 and TRBJ1-1; whether TRBD1, the table's D call, matches the DNA was not checked. TRBV21-1 is tagged as a pseudogene. The CDR3 totals 18 residues. The CDR3 is CASSKASRGSYMNTEAFF. The CDR3 DNA reads as TGTGCCAGCAGCAAAGCCAGTAGGGGCAGCTACATGAACACTGAAGCTTTCTTT.

The V gene is TRBV9, the J gene TRBJ1-1, with 7 bases aligning to TRBD1. Losses at the gene ends were 4 bases for V and 0 bases for J; bases not matched to a gene: 6. CDR3 length equals 15 residues. Germline CDR1 and CDR2: SGDLS and YYNGEE. Here the CDR3 reads CASSPRQGLNTEAFF. The CDR3 DNA reads TGTGCCAGCAGCCCTCGACAGGGACTGAACACTGAAGCTTTCTTT.

About this clone: Other DNA sequences of this sample code for an identical CDR3. The chain joins TRBV4-3 to TRBJ2-7; 11 bases are a match to TRBD2. J gave up 2 bases and V 2 bases, and 2 bases lay outside the gene matches. This CDR3 comprises 15 residues. Germline CDR1 LGHNA, CDR2 YSLEER. The CDR3, as DNA: TGCGCCAGCAGCCAATTAGCGGGAGGGCCCTACGAGCAGTACTTC. Its protein is CASSQLAGGPYEQYF.

The CDR3 sequence: CASSVAESSYNEQFF. The DNA of the CDR3 is TGTGCCAGCAGTGTAGCGGAGAGCTCCTACAATGAGCAGTTCTTC. The chain is built from TRBV27 and TRBJ2-1; the D gene is possibly TRBD2 (6 bases). The V and J ends lost 5 bases and 0 bases respectively, with 11 bases between them. This CDR3 has 15 amino acids. CDR1 is MNHEY and CDR2 is SMNVEV in the germline V gene (reference sequence).

The chain recombines TRBV28 with TRBJ1-2; D gene uncertain. V was clipped by 8 bases and J by 3 bases, with 10 bases between them. The germline gives CDR1 MDHEN, CDR2 SYDVKM. This CDR3 has 12 amino acids. In DNA, the CDR3 is TGTGCCAGCGAGGGAGGCTACTATGGCTACACCTTC. Its translation: CASEGGYYGYTF.

This rearrangement joins TRBV21-1 to TRBJ1-5; the table's D call, TRBD1, was not checked against the DNA. TRBV21-1 is a listed pseudogene. CDR3 length equals 13 residues. CDR3 sequence: CASSKLGREPQHF. CDR3 in DNA: TGTGCCAGCAGCAAGTTGGGCAGGGAGCCCCAGCATTTT.

V and J are TRBV12-2 and TRBJ1-2. TRBV12-2 is labeled a pseudogene. This CDR3 has 13 residues. CDR3 residues: CASRAAPNYGYTF. Written as DNA, the CDR3 is TGTGCAAGTCGCGCGGCCCCTAACTATGGCTACACCTTC.

This clone has only one observation. The chain carries TRBV14 and TRBJ2-7; D is uncertain. Germline loops: CDR1 SGHDN, CDR2 FVKESK. V was clipped by 4 bases and J by 0 bases, with 10 bases between them. The CDR3 contains 14 residues. This CDR3 reads CASSPTTISYEQYF. The CDR3 DNA follows: TGTGCCAGCAGCCCTACTACTATCTCCTACGAGCAGTACTTC.

The chain links TRBV5-6 to TRBJ2-3, with 8 bases matching TRBD1. Unmatched junction bases numbered 5, after V lost 4 bases and J lost 4 bases. In germline, CDR1 is SGHDT, CDR2 YYEEEE. This CDR3 comprises 14 residues. The chain's CDR3 is CASSPNRGADTQYF. Here the CDR3 DNA reads TGTGCCAGCAGCCCAAACAGGGGGGCAGATACGCAGTATTTT.